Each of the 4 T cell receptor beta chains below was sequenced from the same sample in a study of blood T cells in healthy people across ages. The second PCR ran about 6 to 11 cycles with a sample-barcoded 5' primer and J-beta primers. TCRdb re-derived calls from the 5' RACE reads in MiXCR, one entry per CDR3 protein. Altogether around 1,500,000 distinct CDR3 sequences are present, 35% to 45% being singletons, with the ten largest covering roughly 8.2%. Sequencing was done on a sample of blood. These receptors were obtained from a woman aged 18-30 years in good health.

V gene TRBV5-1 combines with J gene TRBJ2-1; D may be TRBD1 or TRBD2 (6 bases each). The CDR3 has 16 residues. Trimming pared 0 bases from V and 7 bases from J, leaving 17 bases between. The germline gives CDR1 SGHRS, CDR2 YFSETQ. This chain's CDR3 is CASSLGGAGRTNEQFF. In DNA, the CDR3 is TGCGCCAGCAGCTTGGGGGGGGCCGGACGAACGAATGAGCAGTTCTTC.

CDR3 in amino acids: CASSVSGGPGEQFF. The DNA of the CDR3 is TGTGCCAGCAGTGTGTCGGGAGGGCCCGGTGAGCAGTTCTTC. The V and J genes are TRBV2 and TRBJ2-1, with TRBD2 matching over 8 bases. Germline V gene sequence: CDR1 SNHLY, CDR2 FYNNEI. V was clipped by 4 bases and J by 9 bases; unmatched bases: 8. The CDR3 length is 14 residues.

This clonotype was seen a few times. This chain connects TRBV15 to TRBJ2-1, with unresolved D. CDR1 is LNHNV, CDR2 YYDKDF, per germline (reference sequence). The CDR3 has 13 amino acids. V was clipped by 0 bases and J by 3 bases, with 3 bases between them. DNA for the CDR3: TGTGCCACCAGCAGAGACGACTACAATGAGCAGTTCTTC. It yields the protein CATSRDDYNEQFF.

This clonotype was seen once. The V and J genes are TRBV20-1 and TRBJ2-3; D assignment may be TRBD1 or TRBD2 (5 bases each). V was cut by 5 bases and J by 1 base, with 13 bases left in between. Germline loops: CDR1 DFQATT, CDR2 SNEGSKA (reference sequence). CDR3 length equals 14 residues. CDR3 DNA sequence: TGCAGTGCTGATCTGGGACCAGGCACAGATACGCAGTATTTT. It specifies CSADLGPGTDTQYF.